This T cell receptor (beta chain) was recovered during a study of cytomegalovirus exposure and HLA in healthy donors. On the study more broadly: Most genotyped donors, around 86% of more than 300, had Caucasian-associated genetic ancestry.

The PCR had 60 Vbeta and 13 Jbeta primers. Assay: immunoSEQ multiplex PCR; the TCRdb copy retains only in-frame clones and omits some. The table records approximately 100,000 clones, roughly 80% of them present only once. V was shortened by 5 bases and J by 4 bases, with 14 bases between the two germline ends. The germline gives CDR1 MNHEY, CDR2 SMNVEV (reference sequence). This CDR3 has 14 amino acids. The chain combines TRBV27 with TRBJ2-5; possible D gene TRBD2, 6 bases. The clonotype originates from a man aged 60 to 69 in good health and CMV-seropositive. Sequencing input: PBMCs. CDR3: CASSPRNGGETQYF. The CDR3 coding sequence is TGTGCCAGCAGTCCGAGAAACGGGGGAGAGACCCAGTACTTC.